This TCR beta chain was documented in a study of CD8 T cells in ankylosing spondylitis. Study findings and constraints: What seemed typical of ankylosing spondylitis blood was a TCR beta motif built from eight highly homologous variants.

CDR1 and CDR2 (germline): SGHDT, YYEEEE. Trimming pared 2 bases from V and 5 bases from J, leaving 6 bases between. The CDR3 runs to 12 residues. A note on this clonotype: Antigen specificity is unknown.

Each CDR3 protein gets one entry after TCRdb re-called the 5' RACE reads with MiXCR. The sample lists hundreds of thousands of distinct CDR3 sequences, around 20% occurring once. The specimen was blood, either unsorted or a sorted T cell fraction (not recorded which). The TCR comes from a female donor with ankylosing spondylitis or in good health (not recorded which). The rearrangement uses TRBV5-6 and TRBJ2-3; D gene ambiguous. CDR3 in amino acids: CASSFTVDTQYF. For the CDR3, the DNA is TGTGCCAGCAGCTTTACAGTAGATACGCAGTATTTT.